Here is one TCR beta chain with its context. The protocol was immunoSEQ multiplex PCR, while the TCRdb copy is restricted to in-frame clones and leaves out a portion. The table has 250,000 or so clones, about 83% seen once. These data belong to a study of blood T cell repertoires in COVID-19. Overall study context: Nucleic acid was either cDNA or gDNA, and it came from T cells, B-cell-depleted T cells, or PBMCs.

The CDR3 has 12 amino acids. V was pared by 4 bases and J by 8 bases, with 12 bases between. The germline V gene encodes CDR1 SGHRS and CDR2 YFSETQ. The sequencing input was peripheral blood. This receptor was taken from a human donor in a cohort sampled during active COVID-19. The J gene is TRBJ1-2, the V gene TRBV5-1; TRBD1 is a possible D gene (6 bases). In DNA form, the CDR3 reads TGCGCCAGCAGCGTAGACAGGACCGGCTACACCTTC. Its protein product is CASSVDRTGYTF.